The 18 T cell receptor beta chains listed next were all sequenced from one sample in a study of metastatic and nonmetastatic thyroid tumors. Thyroid surgery was preceded by no treatment in any patient. Through MiXCR, TCRdb re-clonotyped the PCR reads. The sample yields about 30,000 clones, about a quarter seen once. Material: blood. These receptors originate from a female donor with papillary thyroid cancer or a benign thyroid nodule (not recorded which). Some clones in this sample may be carry-over from other donors' samples.

This clone was seen repeatedly, ten times or more. This rearrangement joins TRBV6-1 to TRBJ2-1; D gene unclear. V lost 5 bases, J lost 6 bases, and 5 bases lay in between. Germline CDR1 is MNHNS and CDR2 is SASEGT. This CDR3 contains 11 residues. The CDR3 reads CASSWSNEQFF. DNA of the CDR3: TGTGCCAGCAGTTGGAGCAATGAGCAGTTCTTC.

This chain connects TRBV30 to TRBJ1-4; 9 bases agree with TRBD1. The V segment lost 5 bases and the J segment 7 bases; nucleotides outside the gene matches: 8. This CDR3 is built from 14 residues. Germline CDR1 GTSNPN, CDR2 SVGIG (reference sequence). CDR3 sequence: CAWGVTGGGEKLFF. The CDR3 DNA reads as TGTGCCTGGGGCGTGACAGGGGGTGGTGAAAAACTGTTTTTT.

The chain couples TRBV2 to TRBJ1-5; D gene ambiguous. V lost 1 base to trimming and J lost 2 bases, with 9 bases between them. CDR3 length: 15 residues. Germline CDR1 is SNHLY and CDR2 is FYNNEI. The CDR3 sequence: CASSEEGLGNQPQHF. The CDR3 region has the DNA TGTGCCAGCAGTGAAGAGGGTTTGGGCAATCAGCCCCAGCATTTT.

Judged by abundance, this clone is medium-sized (0.01 to 0.1%). The V and J genes are TRBV24-1 and TRBJ2-7, with D maybe TRBD2 (6 bases). V lost 2 bases and J 1 base, leaving 11 bases between the germline ends. This CDR3 has 15 amino acids. The germline V gene has CDR1 KGHDR and CDR2 SFDVKD. CDR3 bases: TGTGCCACCAGTGATTCCCGGGCGGGGTCCTACGAGCAGTACTTC. Amino acids: CATSDSRAGSYEQYF.

The chain combines TRBV19 with TRBJ1-2; TRBD1 agrees at 7 bases. This CDR3 spans 12 amino acids. V was pared by 7 bases and J by 6 bases, with 5 bases of the junction left unmatched. The germline gives CDR1 LNHDA, CDR2 SQIVND (reference sequence). In nucleotides, the CDR3 is TGTGCCAGTAACGACCAGGGGGATGGCTACACCTTC. Translating gives CASNDQGDGYTF.

Sample share makes this clone medium-sized. DNA for the CDR3: TGTGCCAGCAGTTTCAGTGGAAGCGCCTACAATGAGCAGTTCTTC. Translated: CASSFSGSAYNEQFF. This chain links TRBV27 with TRBJ2-1; D is unclear. Trimming removed 3 bases at V and 2 bases at J, with 11 bases between. CDR1 and CDR2 from the germline V gene are MNHEY and SMNVEV (reference sequence). The CDR3 sequence is 15 residues long.

This clone has at least ten counts. V gene TRBV19 combines with J gene TRBJ1-1; D is unclear. The CDR3 length is 15 residues. V dropped 0 bases and J dropped 1 base, with 9 bases sitting between them. Per the germline V gene, CDR1 is LNHDA and CDR2 is SQIVND (reference sequence). This chain's CDR3 is CASSIDPAPNTEAFF. The CDR3 coding sequence is TGTGCCAGTAGTATAGATCCAGCGCCGAACACTGAAGCTTTCTTT.

This clone was counted at least ten times. The CDR3 region has the DNA TGTGCCAGCAGTGATTATAACACAGAGAGGACTGAAGCTTTCTTT. It specifies CASSDYNTERTEAFF. The chain uses TRBV25-1 and TRBJ1-1; no clear D gene. V was trimmed by 3 bases and J by 5 bases, leaving 16 bases between them. CDR3 length equals 15 residues. The germline CDR1 and CDR2 sequences are MGHDK and SYGVNS.

At least ten counts were recorded for this clone. One end of the junction does not line up with germline, which may come from a read error. The chain employs TRBV30 and TRBJ2-4; 14 positions match TRBD2. The CDR3 has 17 residues. Germline values: CDR1 GTSNPN, CDR2 SVGIG (reference sequence). The DNA of the CDR3 is TGTGCCTGGAATATCCCGGGACTAGCGGGAGCCAAAAACATTCGGTACTTC. This encodes CAWNIPGLAGAKNIRYF.

This clone has a count of ten or more. The genes are TRBV20-1 and TRBJ1-4; tentatively, D is TRBD1 (5 bases). The CDR3 spans 13 residues. Trimming removed 3 bases from V and 8 bases from J, with 13 bases in between. Germline assignment: CDR1 DFQATT and CDR2 SNEGSKA (reference sequence). The CDR3 nucleotides read TGCAGTGCTAGGGCGAGTAGGGGCGAAAAACTGTTTTTT. Translating gives CSARASRGEKLFF.

This chain joins TRBV11-1 and TRBJ2-4; 10 bases agree with TRBD1. Germline V gene data show CDR1 as SGHAT and CDR2 as FQDESV (reference sequence). This CDR3 is 16 amino acids long. Trimming at V came to 5 bases and at J to 7 bases, leaving 11 bases not matched to a gene. CDR3 in amino acids: CASSVRQGAKSNIQYF. Written as DNA, the CDR3 is TGTGCCAGCAGCGTCAGACAGGGGGCCAAGAGCAACATTCAGTACTTC.

By its share, this clone is medium-sized. Different DNA sequences within this sample yield the same CDR3. The chain links TRBV6-1 to TRBJ1-6, with 8 bases fitting TRBD1. Per germline, CDR1 MNHNS and CDR2 SASEGT. Trimming at V came to 5 bases and at J to 7 bases, leaving 4 bases not matched to a gene. The CDR3 is 14 amino acids. The CDR3 nucleotides are TGTGCCAGCAGTCGGACAGGGCTGAATTCACCCCTCCACTTT. This gives the protein CASSRTGLNSPLHF.

This clone was recorded at least ten times. The chain has TRBV30 and TRBJ2-7; 7 bases are shared with TRBD2. The V gene end was trimmed by 2 bases and the J gene end by 0 bases; junction bases not matched to a gene: 7. Germline-derived CDR1 and CDR2 are GTSNPN and SVGIG (reference sequence). The CDR3 has 15 amino acids. CDR3 bases: TGTGCCTGGAGTAATAGCGGGCAGAGCTCCTACGAGCAGTACTTC. Protein product: CAWSNSGQSSYEQYF. The variable domain in full, completed from reference TRBV30 and TRBJ2-7, reads SQTIHQWPATLVQPVGSPLSLECTVEGTSNPNLYWYRQAAGRGLQLLFYSVGIGQISSEVPQNLSASRPQDRQFILSSKKLLLSDSGFYLCAWSNSGQSSYEQYFGPGTRLTVT.

This clone has ten or more counts. The CDR3 nucleotides read TGCAGTGCTGTTAAAGAGACCCAGTACTTC. It codes for CSAVKETQYF. The gene calls are TRBV20-1 and TRBJ2-5, with unresolved D. Trimming pared 5 bases from V and 3 bases from J, leaving 4 bases between. CDR1 and CDR2 from the germline V gene are DFQATT and SNEGSKA (reference sequence). The CDR3 is 10 amino acids.

This clone was counted a few times. The rearrangement joins TRBV6-1 to TRBJ1-5, with D perhaps matching TRBD1 (6 bases). This CDR3 has 13 residues. CDR1 is MNHNS, CDR2 SASEGT, per germline. V was cut by 4 bases and J by 4 bases, with 8 bases left in between. The CDR3 region is CASSVQGNQPQHF. The CDR3 coding sequence is TGTGCCAGCAGTGTACAGGGAAATCAGCCCCAGCATTTT.

Relative to its sample, this clone is medium-sized. V is TRBV6-1 and J is TRBJ1-5, with D unclear. Germline V gene sequence: CDR1 MNHNS, CDR2 SASEGT. V gave up 2 bases and J gave up 8 bases, with 10 bases separating them. The CDR3 spans 13 residues. CDR3 sequence (DNA): TGTGCCAGCAGTGAATCGGGGTGGGAGCCCCAGCATTTT. It encodes CASSESGWEPQHF.

This clone occurred many times. The J gene is TRBJ2-7, the V gene TRBV25-1; 8 bases line up with TRBD1. The CDR3 has 15 residues. The V segment lost 4 bases and the J segment 7 bases; nucleotides outside the gene matches: 12. Germline-derived CDR1 and CDR2 are MGHDK and SYGVNS. CDR3 in DNA: TGTGCCAGCAGTGCGGGGACAGGCCCGAGGGGAGAGCAGTACTTC. Its translation: CASSAGTGPRGEQYF.

This clone is medium-sized (0.01 to 0.1%) within its sample. This chain uses TRBV27 with TRBJ1-2; D uncertain. The CDR3 is 14 residues long. Deletions cut 3 bases from V and 4 bases from J, with 12 bases between. Germline V gives CDR1 MNHEY, CDR2 SMNVEV (reference sequence). CDR3 coding DNA: TGTGCCAGCAGTTTCTCCCGGGCCAGCTATGGCTACACCTTC. Translated, it gives CASSFSRASYGYTF.